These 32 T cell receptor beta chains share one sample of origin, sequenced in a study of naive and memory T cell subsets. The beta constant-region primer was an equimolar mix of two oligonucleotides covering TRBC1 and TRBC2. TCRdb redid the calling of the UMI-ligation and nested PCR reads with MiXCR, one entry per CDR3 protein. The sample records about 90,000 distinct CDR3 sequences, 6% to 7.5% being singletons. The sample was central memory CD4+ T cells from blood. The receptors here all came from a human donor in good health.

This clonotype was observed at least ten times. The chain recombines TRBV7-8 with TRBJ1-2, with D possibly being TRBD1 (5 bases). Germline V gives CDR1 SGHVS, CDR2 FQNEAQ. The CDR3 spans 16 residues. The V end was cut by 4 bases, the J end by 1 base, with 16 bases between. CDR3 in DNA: TGTGCCAGCAGCTCTACGTTGCCAGGGAATAACTATGGCTACACCTTC. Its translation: CASSSTLPGNNYGYTF.

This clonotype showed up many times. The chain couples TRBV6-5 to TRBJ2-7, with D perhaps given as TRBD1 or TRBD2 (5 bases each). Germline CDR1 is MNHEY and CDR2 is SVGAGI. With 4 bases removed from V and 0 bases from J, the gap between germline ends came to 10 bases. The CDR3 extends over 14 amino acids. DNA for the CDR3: TGTGCCAGCAGTTTGGGACCTAGCTCCTACGAGCAGTACTTC. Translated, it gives CASSLGPSSYEQYF.

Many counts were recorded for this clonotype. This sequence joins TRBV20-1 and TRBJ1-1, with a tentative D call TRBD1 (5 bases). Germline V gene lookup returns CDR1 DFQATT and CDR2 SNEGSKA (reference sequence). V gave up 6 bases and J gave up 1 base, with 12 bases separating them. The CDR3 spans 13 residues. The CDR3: CSAPPRENTEAFF. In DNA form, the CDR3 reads TGCAGTGCCCCGCCCAGGGAGAACACTGAAGCTTTCTTT.

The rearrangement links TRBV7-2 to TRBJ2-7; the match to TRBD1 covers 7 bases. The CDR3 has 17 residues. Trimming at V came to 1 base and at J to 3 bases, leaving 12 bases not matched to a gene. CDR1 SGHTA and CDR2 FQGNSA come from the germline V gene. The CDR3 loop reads CASSLDGLRGGDYEQYF. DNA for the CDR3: TGTGCCAGCAGCTTAGACGGGTTGAGAGGGGGCGACTACGAGCAGTACTTC.

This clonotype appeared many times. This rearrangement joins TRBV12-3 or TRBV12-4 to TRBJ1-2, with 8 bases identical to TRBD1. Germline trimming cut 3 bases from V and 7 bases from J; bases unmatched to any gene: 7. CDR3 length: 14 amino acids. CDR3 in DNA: TGTGCCAGCAGTTTGGGCAGGGGGCTTTTTGGCTACACCTTC. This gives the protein CASSLGRGLFGYTF.

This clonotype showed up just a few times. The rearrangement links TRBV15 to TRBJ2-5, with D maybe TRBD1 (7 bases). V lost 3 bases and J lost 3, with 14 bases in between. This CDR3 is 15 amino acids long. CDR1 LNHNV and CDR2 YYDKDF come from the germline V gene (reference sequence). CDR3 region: CATSRGTGEEETQYF. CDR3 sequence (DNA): TGTGCCACCAGCAGGGGAACAGGGGAGGAAGAGACCCAGTACTTC.

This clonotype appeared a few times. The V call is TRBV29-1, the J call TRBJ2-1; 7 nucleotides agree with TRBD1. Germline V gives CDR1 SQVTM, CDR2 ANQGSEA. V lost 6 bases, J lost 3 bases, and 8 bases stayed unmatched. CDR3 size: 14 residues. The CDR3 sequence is CSVDLDRFYNEQFF. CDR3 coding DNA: TGCAGCGTGGATCTGGACAGGTTCTACAATGAGCAGTTCTTC.

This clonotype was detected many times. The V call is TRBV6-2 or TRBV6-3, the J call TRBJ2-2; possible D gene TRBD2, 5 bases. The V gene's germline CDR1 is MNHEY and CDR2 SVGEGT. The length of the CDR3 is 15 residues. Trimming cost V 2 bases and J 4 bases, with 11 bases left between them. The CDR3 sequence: CASSYPRGPTGELFF. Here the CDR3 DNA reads TGTGCCAGCAGTTACCCCCGAGGGCCCACCGGGGAGCTGTTTTTT.

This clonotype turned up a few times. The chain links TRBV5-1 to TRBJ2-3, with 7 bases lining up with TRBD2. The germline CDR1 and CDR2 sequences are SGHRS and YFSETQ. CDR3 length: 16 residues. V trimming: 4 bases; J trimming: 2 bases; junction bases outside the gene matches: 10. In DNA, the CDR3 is TGCGCCAGCAGCGTTGGCCAAAGCGGGGCCACAGATACGCAGTATTTT. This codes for CASSVGQSGATDTQYF. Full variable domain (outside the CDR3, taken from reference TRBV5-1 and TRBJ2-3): KAGVTQTPRYLIKTRGQQVTLSCSPISGHRSVSWYQQTPGQGLQFLFEYFSETQRNKGNFPGRFSGRQFSNSRSEMNVSTLELGDSALYLCASSVGQSGATDTQYFGPGTRLTVL.

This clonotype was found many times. For the CDR3, the DNA is TGTGCCAGCAGCTTTAGAGCGGGAGGCCAGGGCACAGATACGCAGTATTTT. Protein: CASSFRAGGQGTDTQYF. This sequence joins TRBV7-2 and TRBJ2-3, with 9 bases identical to TRBD2. Per the germline V gene, CDR1 is SGHTA and CDR2 is FQGNSA. J lost 1 base, V lost 3 bases, and 8 bases had no gene match. This CDR3 comprises 17 residues.

CDR3 DNA: TGTGCCAGCAGGACGGGACAGCCGTCTAACTATGGCTACACCTTC. The encoded protein is CASRTGQPSNYGYTF. The chain joins TRBV6-5 to TRBJ1-2, with 7 bases matching TRBD1. Germline loops: CDR1 MNHEY, CDR2 SVGAGI. V shed 6 bases, J shed 0 bases, and the junction held 7 bases outside the gene matches. The CDR3 has 15 residues.

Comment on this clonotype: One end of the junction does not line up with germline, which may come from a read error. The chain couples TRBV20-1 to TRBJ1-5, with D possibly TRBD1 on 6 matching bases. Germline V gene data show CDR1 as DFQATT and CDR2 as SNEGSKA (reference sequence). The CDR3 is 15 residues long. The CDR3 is CGARGQTPSNQPQHF. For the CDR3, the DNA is TGCGGTGCTAGAGGACAGACACCTAGCAATCAGCCCCAGCATTTT.

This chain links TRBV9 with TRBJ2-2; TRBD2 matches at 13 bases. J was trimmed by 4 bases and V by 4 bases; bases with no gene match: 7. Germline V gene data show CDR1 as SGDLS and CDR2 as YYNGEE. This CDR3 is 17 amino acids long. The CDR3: CASSPRLAGGRTGELFF. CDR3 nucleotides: TGTGCCAGCAGCCCGAGACTAGCGGGAGGCCGCACCGGGGAGCTGTTTTTT.

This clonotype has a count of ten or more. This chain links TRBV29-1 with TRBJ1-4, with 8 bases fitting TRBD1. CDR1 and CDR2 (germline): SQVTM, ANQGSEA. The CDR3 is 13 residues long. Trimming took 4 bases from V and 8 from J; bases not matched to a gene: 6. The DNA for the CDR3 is TGCAGCGTTGTGGACAGGGCATGGGAAAAACTGTTTTTT. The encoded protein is CSVVDRAWEKLFF. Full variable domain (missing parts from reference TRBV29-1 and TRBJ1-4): SAVISQKPSRDICQRGTSLTIQCQVDSQVTMMFWYRQQPGQSLTLIATANQGSEATYESGFVIDKFPISRPNLTFSTLTVSNMSPEDSSIYLCSVVDRAWEKLFFGSGTQLSVL.

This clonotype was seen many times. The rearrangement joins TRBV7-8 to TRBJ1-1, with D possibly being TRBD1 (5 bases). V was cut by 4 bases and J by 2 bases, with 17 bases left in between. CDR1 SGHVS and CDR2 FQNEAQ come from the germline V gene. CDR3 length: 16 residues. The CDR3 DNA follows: TGTGCCAGCAGCTCCCATATGGCTAGGGGCAACACTGAAGCTTTCTTT. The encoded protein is CASSSHMARGNTEAFF.

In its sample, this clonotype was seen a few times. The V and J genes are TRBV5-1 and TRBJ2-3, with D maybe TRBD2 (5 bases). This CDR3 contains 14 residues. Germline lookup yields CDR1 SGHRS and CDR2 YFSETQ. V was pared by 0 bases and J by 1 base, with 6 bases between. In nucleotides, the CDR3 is TGCGCCAGCAGCTTGGATAGCGGCACAGATACGCAGTATTTT. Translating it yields CASSLDSGTDTQYF.

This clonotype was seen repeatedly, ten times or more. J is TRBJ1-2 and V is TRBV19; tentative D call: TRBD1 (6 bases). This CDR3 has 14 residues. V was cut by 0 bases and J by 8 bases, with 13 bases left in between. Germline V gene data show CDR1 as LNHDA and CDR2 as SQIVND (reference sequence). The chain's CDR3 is CASSIDWTDGGYTF. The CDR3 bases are TGTGCCAGTAGTATAGATTGGACAGACGGCGGCTACACCTTC. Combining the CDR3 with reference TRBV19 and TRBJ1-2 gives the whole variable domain DGGITQSPKYLFRKEGQNVTLSCEQNLNHDAMYWYRQDPGQGLRLIYYSQIVNDFQKGDIAEGYSVSREKKESFPLTVTSAQKNPTAFYLCASSIDWTDGGYTFGSGTRLTVV.

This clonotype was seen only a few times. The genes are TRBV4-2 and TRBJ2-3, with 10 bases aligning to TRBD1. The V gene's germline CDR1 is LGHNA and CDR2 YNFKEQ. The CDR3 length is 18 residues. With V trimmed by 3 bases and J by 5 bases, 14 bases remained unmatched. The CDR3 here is CASSHDRLGQGVGDTQYF. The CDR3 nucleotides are TGTGCCAGCAGCCACGATCGCCTCGGACAGGGGGTTGGAGATACGCAGTATTTT.

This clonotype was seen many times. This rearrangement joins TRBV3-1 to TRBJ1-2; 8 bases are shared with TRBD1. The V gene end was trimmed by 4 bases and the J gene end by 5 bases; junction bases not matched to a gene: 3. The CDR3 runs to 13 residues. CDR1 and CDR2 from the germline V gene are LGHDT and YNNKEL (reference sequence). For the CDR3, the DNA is TGTGCCAGCAGCCCCCAGGGGGCTTATGGCTACACCTTC. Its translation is CASSPQGAYGYTF.

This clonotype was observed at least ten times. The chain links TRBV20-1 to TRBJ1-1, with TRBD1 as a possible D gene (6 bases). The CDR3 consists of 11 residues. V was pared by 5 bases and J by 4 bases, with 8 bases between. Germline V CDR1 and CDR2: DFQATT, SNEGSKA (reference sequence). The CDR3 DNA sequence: TGCAGTGCTTCAGGGGCCACTGAAGCTTTCTTT. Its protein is CSASGATEAFF.

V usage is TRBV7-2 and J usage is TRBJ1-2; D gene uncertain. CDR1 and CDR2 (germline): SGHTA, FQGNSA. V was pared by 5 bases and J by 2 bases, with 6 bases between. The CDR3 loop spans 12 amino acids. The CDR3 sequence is CASSLQNYGYTF. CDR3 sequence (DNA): TGTGCCAGCAGCCTACAAAACTATGGCTACACCTTC.

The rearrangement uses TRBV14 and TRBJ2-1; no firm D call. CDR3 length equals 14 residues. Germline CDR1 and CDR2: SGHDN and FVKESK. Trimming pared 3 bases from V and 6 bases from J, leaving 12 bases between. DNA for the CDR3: TGTGCCAGCAGCCAGGTTCCGGCGGTCAATGAGCAGTTCTTC. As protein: CASSQVPAVNEQFF. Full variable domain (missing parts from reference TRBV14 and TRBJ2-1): EAGVTQFPSHSVIEKGQTVTLRCDPISGHDNLYWYRRVMGKEIKFLLHFVKESKQDESGMPNNRFLAERTGGTYSTLKVQPAELEDSGVYFCASSQVPAVNEQFFGPGTRLTVL.

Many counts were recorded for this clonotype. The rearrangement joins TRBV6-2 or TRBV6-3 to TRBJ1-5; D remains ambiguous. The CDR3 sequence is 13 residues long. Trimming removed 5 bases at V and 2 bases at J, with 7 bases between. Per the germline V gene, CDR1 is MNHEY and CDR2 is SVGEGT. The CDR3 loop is CASSRVGNQPQHF. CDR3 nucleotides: TGTGCCAGCAGTCGGGTAGGCAATCAGCCCCAGCATTTT.

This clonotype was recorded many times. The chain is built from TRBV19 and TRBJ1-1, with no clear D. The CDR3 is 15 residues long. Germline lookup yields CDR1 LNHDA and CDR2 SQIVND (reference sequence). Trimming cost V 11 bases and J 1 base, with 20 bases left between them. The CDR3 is CASKRAHTENTEAFF. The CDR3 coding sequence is TGTGCCTCTAAGAGGGCCCACACAGAGAACACTGAAGCTTTCTTT.

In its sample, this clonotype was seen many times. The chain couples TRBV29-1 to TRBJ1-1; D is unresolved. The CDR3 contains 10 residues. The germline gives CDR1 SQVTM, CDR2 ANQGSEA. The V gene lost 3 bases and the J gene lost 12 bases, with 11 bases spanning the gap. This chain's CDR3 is CSVDSGGTFF. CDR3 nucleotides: TGCAGCGTTGATTCAGGAGGGACTTTCTTT.

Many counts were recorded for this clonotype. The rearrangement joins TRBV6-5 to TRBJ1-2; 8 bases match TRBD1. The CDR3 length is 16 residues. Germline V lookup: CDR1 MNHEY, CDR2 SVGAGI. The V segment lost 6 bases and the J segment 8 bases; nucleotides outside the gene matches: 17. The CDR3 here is CASSSRRTGFLGGYTF. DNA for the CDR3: TGTGCCAGCAGCAGCCGGCGGACAGGGTTCTTGGGCGGCTACACCTTC.

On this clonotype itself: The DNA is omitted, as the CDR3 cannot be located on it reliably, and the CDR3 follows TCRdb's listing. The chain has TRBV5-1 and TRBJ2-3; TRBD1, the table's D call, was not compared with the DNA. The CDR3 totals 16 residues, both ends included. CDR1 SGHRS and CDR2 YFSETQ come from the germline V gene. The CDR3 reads CASSSFGAGGTDTQYF.

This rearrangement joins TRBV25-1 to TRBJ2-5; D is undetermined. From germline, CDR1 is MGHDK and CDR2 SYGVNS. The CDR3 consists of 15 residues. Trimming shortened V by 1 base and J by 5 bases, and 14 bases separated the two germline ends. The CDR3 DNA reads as TGTGCCAGCAGTGAATTGACCCCCAGGCGGGAGACCCAGTACTTC. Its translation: CASSELTPRRETQYF.

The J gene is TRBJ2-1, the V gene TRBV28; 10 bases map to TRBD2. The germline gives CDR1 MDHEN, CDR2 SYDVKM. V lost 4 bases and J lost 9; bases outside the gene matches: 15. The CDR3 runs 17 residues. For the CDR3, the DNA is TGTGCCAGCAGTTCGGCCGCGGGGCTAGCGGGAGACGTTGAGCAGTTCTTC. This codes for CASSSAAGLAGDVEQFF.

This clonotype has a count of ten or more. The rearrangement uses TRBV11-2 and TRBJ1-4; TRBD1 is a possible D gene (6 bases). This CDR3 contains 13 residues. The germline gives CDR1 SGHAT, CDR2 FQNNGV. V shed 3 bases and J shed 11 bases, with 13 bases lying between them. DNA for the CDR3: TGTGCCAGCAGCTTGGTGGACAGTTTGAAACTGTTTTTT. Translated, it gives CASSLVDSLKLFF.

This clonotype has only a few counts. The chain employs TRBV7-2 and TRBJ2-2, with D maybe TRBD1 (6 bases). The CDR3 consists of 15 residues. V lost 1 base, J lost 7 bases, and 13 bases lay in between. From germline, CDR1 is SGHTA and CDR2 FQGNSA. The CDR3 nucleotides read TGTGCCAGCAGCTTAGGTCAGGGGCGCAGCGGGGAGCTGTTTTTT. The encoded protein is CASSLGQGRSGELFF.

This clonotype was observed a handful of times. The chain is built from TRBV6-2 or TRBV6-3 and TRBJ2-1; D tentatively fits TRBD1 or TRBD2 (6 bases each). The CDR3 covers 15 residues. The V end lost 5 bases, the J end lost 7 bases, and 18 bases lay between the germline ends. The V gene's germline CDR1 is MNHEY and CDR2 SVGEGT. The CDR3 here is CASSLLRGGRNEQFF. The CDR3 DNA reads TGTGCCAGCAGTCTGCTTCGAGGGGGGCGAAATGAGCAGTTCTTC.